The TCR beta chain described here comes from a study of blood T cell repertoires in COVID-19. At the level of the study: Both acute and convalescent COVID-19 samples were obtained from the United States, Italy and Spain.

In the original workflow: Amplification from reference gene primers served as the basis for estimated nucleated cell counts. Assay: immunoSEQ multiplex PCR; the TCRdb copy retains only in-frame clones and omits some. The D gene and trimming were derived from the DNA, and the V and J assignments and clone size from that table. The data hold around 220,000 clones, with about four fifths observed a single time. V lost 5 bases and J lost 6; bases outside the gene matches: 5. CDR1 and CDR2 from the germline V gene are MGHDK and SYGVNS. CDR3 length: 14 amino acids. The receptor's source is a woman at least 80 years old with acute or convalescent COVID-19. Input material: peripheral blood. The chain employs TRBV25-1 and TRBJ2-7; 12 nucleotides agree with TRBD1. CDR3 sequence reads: CASSFGTGGLEQYF. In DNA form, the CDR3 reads TGTGCCAGCAGTTTCGGGACAGGGGGCCTCGAGCAGTACTTC.